The rows below give T cell receptor beta chains drawn from one sample of a study of CXCR3-negative and CXCR3-positive naive CD8 T cells. TCRdb reprocessed the 5' RACE reads, with one entry per CDR3 protein and no DNA. In total, the table holds tens of thousands of distinct CDR3 sequences. Input material: naive CXCR3- CD8+ T cells from blood. The receptors were sampled from a human donor in good health. Some clones in this sample may be carry-over from other donors' samples. The CDR3 runs from the conserved cysteine through the conserved F or W. The order of the fields is V gene, J gene, clone size, CDR3 protein. Size tells how often a clone was seen (once, few, many) or the class of an expanded clone, and some rows leave it out.

TRBV10-3	TRBJ2-3	-	CAIGRGTSLTDTQYF
TRBV7-3	TRBJ2-7	-	CASSPRAGYEQYF
TRBV23-1	TRBJ2-7	-	CASSQSGSGNLGEYEQYF
TRBV20-1	TRBJ2-7	-	CSAPVVYEQYF
TRBV7-6	TRBJ2-3	-	CASSRELAGGTQYF
TRBV5-1	TRBJ1-2	-	CASSLEAAINYGYTF
TRBV27	TRBJ1-1	-	CASSLSGVHTEAFF
TRBV29-1	TRBJ1-6	-	CSVGDRGGSPLHF
TRBV5-1	TRBJ1-1	-	CASSLWAGGPANTEAFF
TRBV10-3	TRBJ2-7	-	CAIIGRNSYEQYF
TRBV29-1	TRBJ2-2	-	CSVSDGKNTGELFF
TRBV20-1	TRBJ2-1	-	CSARVPRAGDSYNEQFF
TRBV6-5	TRBJ2-3	medium-sized	CASTLDRGTDTQYF
TRBV27	TRBJ2-1	-	CASRGPLLYNEQFF
TRBV2	TRBJ2-5	-	CASSPWTGGRETQYF
TRBV29-1	TRBJ2-7	-	CSVELNSYEQYF
TRBV27	TRBJ1-1	-	CASSFDGSNTEAFF
TRBV29-1	TRBJ1-1	-	CSVDGYMNTEAFF
TRBV7-9	TRBJ1-2	-	CASSLRDPRIGYTF
TRBV9	TRBJ2-7	-	CASSVGSGKYEQYF
TRBV6-2/TRBV6-3	TRBJ2-1	-	CASSYEEMDNEQFF
TRBV29-1	TRBJ2-5	-	CSVEEPGALQETQYF
TRBV25-1	TRBJ2-7	-	CASSDPRGGTYEQYF
TRBV12-3/TRBV12-4	TRBJ2-3	-	CASSLADPSTDTQYF